This T cell receptor (beta chain) was captured in a study of T-cell memory formation after mild COVID-19. Whole-study context: TCR clusters were mostly donor specific. Study findings and constraints: Mostly located in CM and EM were contracting CD4+ clones, with contracting CD8+ clones located in EMRA. Day 15 to 85 contractors were CD4/CD8 balanced; later expanders leaned CD4+.

MiXCR was run by TCRdb on the 5' RACE reads, yielding one entry per CDR3 protein. The sample holds 350,000 to 500,000 distinct CDR3 sequences, approximately 18% seen once. Germline V lookup: CDR1 SGHRS, CDR2 YFSETQ. The CDR3 is 13 residues long, counting both termini. A word on this clonotype: The antigen remains undetermined. The DNA is omitted, as the CDR3 cannot be located on it reliably, and the CDR3 follows TCRdb's listing.

The TCR originated in a man younger than 35 who had mild COVID-19 (a few samples of this study predate the infection). Cell type and time point are not known. The source material was PBMCs or a T cell subset sorted from them (not recorded which). The V and J genes are TRBV5-1 and TRBJ1-4; the table's D call of TRBD1 was not tested on the DNA. The CDR3 sequence is CASSPLVGFGIVF.